The rows below give T cell receptor beta chains drawn from one sample of a study of T-cell reconstitution after alpha-beta-depleted transplantation in children. MiXCR, applied by TCRdb to the PCR reads, yields one record per CDR3 protein. The repertoire holds approximately 390,000 distinct CDR3 sequences, with approximately 11% as singletons. This specimen was PBMCs from the stem cell graft donor, taken from the stem cell graft. These TCRs come from a human donor who donated a stem cell graft to a child with acute myeloid leukemia. Each CDR3 is given with its conserved first and last residue. A D gene is named only where the DNA matches it firmly. The size entry is marked missing in some rows and otherwise reads once, few, many or a size class.

V gene: TRBV10-3
clone size: many
J gene: TRBJ1-5
D gene: NA
CDR3 DNA: TGTGCCATCAGTGAGGGTCGGAGCAATCAGCCCCAGCATTTT
CDR3 protein: CAISEGRSNQPQHF

V gene: TRBV7-3
clone size: NA
J gene: TRBJ2-2
D gene: TRBD2
CDR3 DNA: TGTGCCAGCAGCCGACTAGCGGGGGCCACCGGGGAGCCGTTTTTT
CDR3 protein: CASSRLAGATGEPFF

V gene: TRBV29-1
clone size: many
J gene: TRBJ1-2
D gene: TRBD1
CDR3 DNA: TGCAGCGTTGTGGGCTGGGACAGGGGTGACTATGGCTACACCTTC
CDR3 protein: CSVVGWDRGDYGYTF

V gene: TRBV6-1
clone size: NA
J gene: TRBJ2-2
D gene: TRBD2
CDR3 DNA: TGTGCCAGCAGTCAGACTAGCGGGGGGGCCAAAGCCGGGGAGCTGTTTTTT
CDR3 protein: CASSQTSGGAKAGELFF

V gene: TRBV20-1
clone size: many
J gene: TRBJ2-3
D gene: NA
CDR3 DNA: TGCAGTGCTTGGGACCACACAGATACGCAGTATTTT
CDR3 protein: CSAWDHTDTQYF

V gene: TRBV12-3/TRBV12-4
clone size: few
J gene: TRBJ2-3
D gene: TRBD2
CDR3 DNA: TGTGCCAGCAGTTCACGGCGGGAGGTCACAGATACGCAGTATTTT
CDR3 protein: CASSSRREVTDTQYF

V gene: TRBV7-8
clone size: NA
J gene: TRBJ2-4
D gene: TRBD2
CDR3 DNA: TGTGCCAGCAGCCAGCGGGGTCGGAGGGCCAAAAACATTCAGTACTTC
CDR3 protein: CASSQRGRRAKNIQYF

V gene: TRBV7-2
clone size: many
J gene: TRBJ2-1
D gene: NA
CDR3 DNA: TGTGCCAGCAGCTCGGACTCCTCCACGTGGAATGAGCAGTTCTTC
CDR3 protein: CASSSDSSTWNEQFF

V gene: TRBV27
clone size: many
J gene: TRBJ1-5
D gene: NA
CDR3 DNA: TGTGCCAGCAGTCCTAGGGCCGGGACATCGGATCAGCCCCAGCATTTT
CDR3 protein: CASSPRAGTSDQPQHF

V gene: TRBV2
clone size: few
J gene: TRBJ1-4
D gene: NA
CDR3 DNA: TGTGCCAGCAGTGAAACGGGTGTTAGGGCTGGTGAAAAACTGTTTTTT
CDR3 protein: CASSETGVRAGEKLFF

V gene: TRBV7-9
clone size: few
J gene: TRBJ2-5
D gene: NA
CDR3 DNA: TGTGCCAGCAGCTTTTCGCGGGAACAAGGGACCCAGTACTTC
CDR3 protein: CASSFSREQGTQYF

V gene: TRBV12-3/TRBV12-4
clone size: NA
J gene: TRBJ2-5
D gene: NA
CDR3 DNA: TGTGCCAGCAGTCCAACGGACAGCCAAGAGACCCAGTACTTC
CDR3 protein: CASSPTDSQETQYF

V gene: TRBV7-2
clone size: many
J gene: TRBJ2-2
D gene: NA
CDR3 DNA: TGTGCCAGCAGCCGGGACTCTCCGATGAACACCGGGGAGCTGTTTTTT
CDR3 protein: CASSRDSPMNTGELFF

V gene: TRBV18
clone size: few
J gene: TRBJ2-5
D gene: NA
CDR3 DNA: TGTGCCAGCTCACCACCGGGAGGAGCGCAAGAGACCCAGTACTTC
CDR3 protein: CASSPPGGAQETQYF

V gene: TRBV18
clone size: NA
J gene: TRBJ2-1
D gene: NA
CDR3 DNA: TGTGCCAGCTCACCATCCTGGGAAGGCTATGAGCAGTTCTTC
CDR3 protein: CASSPSWEGYEQFF

V gene: TRBV19
clone size: NA
J gene: TRBJ2-5
D gene: TRBD1
CDR3 DNA: TGTGCCAGTTCCGACAGGGGACGGAGCGGGCAAGAGACCCAGTACTTC
CDR3 protein: CASSDRGRSGQETQYF

V gene: TRBV3-1
clone size: few
J gene: TRBJ2-7
D gene: TRBD2
CDR3 DNA: TGTGCCAGCAGCACGGGACTAGCGGGAGTGAGGTACTTC
CDR3 protein: CASSTGLAGVRYF